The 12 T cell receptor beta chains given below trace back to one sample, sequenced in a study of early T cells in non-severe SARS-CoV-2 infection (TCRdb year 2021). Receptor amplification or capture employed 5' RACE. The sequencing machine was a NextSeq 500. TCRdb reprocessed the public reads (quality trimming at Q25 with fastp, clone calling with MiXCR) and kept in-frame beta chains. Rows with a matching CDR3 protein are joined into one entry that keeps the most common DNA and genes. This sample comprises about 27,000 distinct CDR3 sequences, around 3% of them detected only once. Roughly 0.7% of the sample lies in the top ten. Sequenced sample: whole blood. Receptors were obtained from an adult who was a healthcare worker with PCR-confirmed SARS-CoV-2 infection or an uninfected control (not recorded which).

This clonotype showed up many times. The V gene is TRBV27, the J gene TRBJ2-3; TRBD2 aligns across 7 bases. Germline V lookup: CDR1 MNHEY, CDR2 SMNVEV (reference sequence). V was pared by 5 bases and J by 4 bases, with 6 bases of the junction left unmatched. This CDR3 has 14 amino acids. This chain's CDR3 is CASSPLGGADTQYF. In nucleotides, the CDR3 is TGTGCCAGCAGTCCGCTGGGGGGGGCAGATACGCAGTATTTT.

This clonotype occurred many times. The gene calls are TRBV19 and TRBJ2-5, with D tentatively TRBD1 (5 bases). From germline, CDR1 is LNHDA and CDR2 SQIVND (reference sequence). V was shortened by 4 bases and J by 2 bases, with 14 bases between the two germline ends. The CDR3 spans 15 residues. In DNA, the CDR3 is TGTGCCAGTAGTAGTATAGGGGCCCAGCAAGAGACCCAGTACTTC. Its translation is CASSSIGAQQETQYF.

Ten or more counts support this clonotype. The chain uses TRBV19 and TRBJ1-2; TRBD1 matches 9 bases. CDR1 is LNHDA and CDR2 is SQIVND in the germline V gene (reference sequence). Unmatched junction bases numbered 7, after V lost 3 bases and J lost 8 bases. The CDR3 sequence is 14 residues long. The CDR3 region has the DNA TGTGCCAGTAGTATTTCACAGGGGGCATCCGGCTACACCTTC. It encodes CASSISQGASGYTF.

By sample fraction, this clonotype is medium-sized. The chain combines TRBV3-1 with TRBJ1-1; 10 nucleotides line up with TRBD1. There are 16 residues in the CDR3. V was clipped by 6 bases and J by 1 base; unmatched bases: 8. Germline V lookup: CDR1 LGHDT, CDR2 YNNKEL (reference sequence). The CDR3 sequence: CASSYRDRGPNTEAFF. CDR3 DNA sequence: TGTGCCAGCAGTTACCGGGACAGGGGACCGAACACTGAAGCTTTCTTT.

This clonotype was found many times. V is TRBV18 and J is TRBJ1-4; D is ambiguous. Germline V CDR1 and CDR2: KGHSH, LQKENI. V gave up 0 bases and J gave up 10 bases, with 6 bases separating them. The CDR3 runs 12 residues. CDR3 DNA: TGTGCCAGCTCACCACCCGAGGGAAAACTGTTTTTT. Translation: CASSPPEGKLFF.

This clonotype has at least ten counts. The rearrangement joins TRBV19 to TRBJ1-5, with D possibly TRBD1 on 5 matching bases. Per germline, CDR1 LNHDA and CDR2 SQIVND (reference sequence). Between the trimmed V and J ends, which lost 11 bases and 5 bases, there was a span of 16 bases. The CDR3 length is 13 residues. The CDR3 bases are TGTGCCTCGGGCAGGGAGTGGGATCAGCCCCAGCATTTT. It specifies CASGREWDQPQHF.

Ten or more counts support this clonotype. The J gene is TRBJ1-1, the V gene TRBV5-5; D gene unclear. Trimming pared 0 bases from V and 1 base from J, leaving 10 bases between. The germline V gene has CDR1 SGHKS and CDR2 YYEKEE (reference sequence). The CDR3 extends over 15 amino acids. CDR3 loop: CASSLVAGPNTEAFF. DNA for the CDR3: TGTGCCAGCAGCTTGGTTGCAGGCCCGAACACTGAAGCTTTCTTT.

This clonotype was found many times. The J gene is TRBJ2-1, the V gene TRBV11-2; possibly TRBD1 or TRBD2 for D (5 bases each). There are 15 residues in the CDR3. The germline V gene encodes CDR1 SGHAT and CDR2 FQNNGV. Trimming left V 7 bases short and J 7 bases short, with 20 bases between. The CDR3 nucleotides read TGTGCCAGCAAGCAGGTTCGGGGCCGGGGAAATGAGCAGTTCTTC. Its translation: CASKQVRGRGNEQFF.

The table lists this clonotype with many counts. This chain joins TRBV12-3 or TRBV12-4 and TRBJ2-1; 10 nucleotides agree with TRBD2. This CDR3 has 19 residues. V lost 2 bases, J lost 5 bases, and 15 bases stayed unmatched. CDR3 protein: CASSLTKGKLAGRDNEQFF. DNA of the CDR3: TGTGCCAGCAGTTTAACCAAGGGGAAACTAGCGGGGAGGGACAATGAGCAGTTCTTC.

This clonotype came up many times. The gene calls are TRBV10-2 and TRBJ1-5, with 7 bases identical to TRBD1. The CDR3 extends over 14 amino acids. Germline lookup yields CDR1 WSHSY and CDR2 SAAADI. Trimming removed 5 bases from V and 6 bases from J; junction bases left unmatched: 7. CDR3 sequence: CASSLVRGSQPQHF. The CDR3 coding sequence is TGCGCCAGCAGTTTGGTCAGGGGGAGTCAGCCCCAGCATTTT.

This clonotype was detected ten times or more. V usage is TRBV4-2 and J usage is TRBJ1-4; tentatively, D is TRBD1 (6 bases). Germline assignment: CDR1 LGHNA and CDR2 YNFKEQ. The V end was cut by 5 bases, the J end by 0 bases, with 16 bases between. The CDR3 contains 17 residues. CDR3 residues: CASSYGGPGATNEKLFF. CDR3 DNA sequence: TGTGCCAGCAGCTATGGGGGGCCCGGGGCAACTAATGAAAAACTGTTTTTT.

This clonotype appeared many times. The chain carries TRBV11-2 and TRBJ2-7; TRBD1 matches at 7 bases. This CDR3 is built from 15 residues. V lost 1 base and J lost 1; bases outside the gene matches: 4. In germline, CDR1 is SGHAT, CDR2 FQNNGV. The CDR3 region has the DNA TGTGCCAGCAGCTTAGGAGTGACAGGGTCCTACGAGCAGTACGTC. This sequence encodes CASSLGVTGSYEQYV.